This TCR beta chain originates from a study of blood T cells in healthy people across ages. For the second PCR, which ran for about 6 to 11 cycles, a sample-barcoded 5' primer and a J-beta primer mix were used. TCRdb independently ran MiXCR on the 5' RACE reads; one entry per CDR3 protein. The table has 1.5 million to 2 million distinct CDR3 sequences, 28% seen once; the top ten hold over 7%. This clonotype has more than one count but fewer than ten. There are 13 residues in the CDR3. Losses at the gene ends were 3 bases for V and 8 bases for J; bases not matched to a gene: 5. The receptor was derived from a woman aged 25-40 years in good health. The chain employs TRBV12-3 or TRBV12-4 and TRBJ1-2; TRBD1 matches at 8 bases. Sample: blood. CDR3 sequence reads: CASSLTGVRGYTF. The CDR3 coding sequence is TGTGCCAGCAGTTTGACAGGGGTTCGGGGCTACACCTTC.